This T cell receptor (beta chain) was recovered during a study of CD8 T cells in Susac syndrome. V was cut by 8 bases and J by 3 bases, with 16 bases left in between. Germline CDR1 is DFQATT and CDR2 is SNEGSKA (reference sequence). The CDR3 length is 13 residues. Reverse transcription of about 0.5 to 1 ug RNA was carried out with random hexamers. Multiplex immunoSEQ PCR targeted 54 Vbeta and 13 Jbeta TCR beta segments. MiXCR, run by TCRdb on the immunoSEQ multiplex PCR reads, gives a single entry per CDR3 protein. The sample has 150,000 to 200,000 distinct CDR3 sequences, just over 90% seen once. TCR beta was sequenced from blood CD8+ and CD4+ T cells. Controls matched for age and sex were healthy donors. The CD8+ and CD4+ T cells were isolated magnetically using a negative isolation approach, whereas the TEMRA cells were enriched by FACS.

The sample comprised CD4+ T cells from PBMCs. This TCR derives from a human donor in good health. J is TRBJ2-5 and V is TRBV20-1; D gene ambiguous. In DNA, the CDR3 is TGCAGTCCCCGCGTTGGACCTAAAGAGACCCAGTACTTC. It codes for CSPRVGPKETQYF.